Listed here are 17 T cell receptor beta chains from one sample, sequenced in a study of control samples from healthy donors and cancer patients. The assay was immunoSEQ multiplex PCR, and TCRdb's table has in-frame clones only and misses some. The sample records approximately 190,000 clones, about nine tenths being singletons. Sequenced sample: blood. The receptors originated from a man aged 30 to 39 in good health.

Here the CDR3 DNA reads TGTGCTAGTGGTTTGGGAACAACAGGGGGGTTCCGGAATCAGCCCCAGCATTTT. Translation: CASGLGTTGGFRNQPQHF. The V call is TRBV12-5, the J call TRBJ1-5; the match to TRBD1 covers 8 bases. The germline V gene has CDR1 LGHNT and CDR2 FRNRAP. The CDR3 is 18 residues long. V dropped 1 base and J dropped 4; count of bases not matched to a gene: 12.

The chain uses TRBV12-5 and TRBJ1-1, with 9 bases aligning to TRBD1. The V gene end was trimmed by 9 bases and the J gene end by 1 base; junction bases not matched to a gene: 3. Looked up from germline, CDR1 is LGHNT and CDR2 is FRNRAP. The length of the CDR3 is 13 residues. Written as DNA, the CDR3 is TGTGCTAGCTCACAGGGGGCGAACACTGAAGCTTTCTTT. This sequence encodes CASSQGANTEAFF. The full variable domain, its missing parts supplied by reference TRBV12-5 and TRBJ1-1, is DARVTQTPRHKVTEMGQEVTMRCQPILGHNTVFWYRQTMMQGLELLAYFRNRAPLDDSGMPKDRFSAEMPDATLATLKIQPSEPRDSAVYFCASSQGANTEAFFGQGTRLTVV.

This clone was found a few times. This chain links TRBV3-1 (or the pseudogene TRBV3-2) with TRBJ1-2; D gene uncertain. This CDR3 is built from 12 residues. CDR1 and CDR2 (germline): LGHDT, YNNKEL (reference sequence). Trimming left V 8 bases short and J 9 bases short, with 16 bases between. The CDR3 is CASSLEATSYTF. As DNA, the CDR3 is TGTGCCAGCTCCTTAGAAGCGACTAGCTACACCTTC.

The chain is built from TRBV5-1 and TRBJ2-3; 9 nucleotides align to TRBD1. Looked up from germline, CDR1 is SGHRS and CDR2 is YFSETQ. V trimming: 2 bases; J trimming: 3 bases; junction bases outside the gene matches: 10. This CDR3 region has 17 residues. For the CDR3, the DNA is TGCGCCAGCAGCTTAGCCGGGACAGGGTCGTCGACAGATACGCAGTATTTT. Translated: CASSLAGTGSSTDTQYF.

The V call is TRBV2, the J call TRBJ1-4; no firm D call. The CDR3 totals 16 residues. The germline CDR1 and CDR2 sequences are SNHLY and FYNNEI. V was trimmed by 0 bases and J by 10 bases, leaving 18 bases between them. The CDR3 reads CASSEALRTGFTKLFF. CDR3 in DNA: TGTGCCAGCAGTGAAGCGCTTCGCACGGGGTTCACAAAACTGTTTTTT.

This chain links TRBV23-1 with TRBJ1-1; D possibly corresponds to TRBD1 (6 bases). Being an ORF, TRBV23-1 has a function that is uncertain. V lost 4 bases, J lost 1 base, and 16 bases lay in between. The CDR3 extends over 16 amino acids. DNA for the CDR3: TGCGCCAGCAGTCCTAAGAGGGGGGAGGGGAACACTGAAGCTTTCTTT. It encodes CASSPKRGEGNTEAFF.

The chain uses TRBV6-2 or TRBV6-3 and TRBJ1-6, with D possibly matching TRBD1 (6 bases). The germline V gene has CDR1 MNHEY and CDR2 SVGEGT. Trimming shortened V by 3 bases and J by 7 bases, and 10 bases separated the two germline ends. The CDR3 consists of 14 residues. The CDR3 DNA follows: TGTGCCAGCAGTTATCGGGGGGCCAATTCACCCCTCCACTTT. As protein: CASSYRGANSPLHF.

The chain links TRBV19 to TRBJ2-3; 9 nucleotides line up with TRBD2. This CDR3 comprises 16 residues. With 2 bases clipped from V and 4 bases from J, the junction kept 7 bases outside the gene matches. In germline, CDR1 is LNHDA, CDR2 SQIVND (reference sequence). The CDR3 nucleotides read TGTGCCAGTAGTATATGGTTGGCGGGGGGGGCAGATACGCAGTATTTT. This encodes CASSIWLAGGADTQYF.

J is TRBJ1-5 and V is TRBV3-1 (or the pseudogene TRBV3-2); tentatively, D is TRBD1 (5 bases). The CDR3 consists of 14 residues. V lost 2 bases, J lost 11 bases, and 16 bases lay in between. The germline V gene has CDR1 LGHDT and CDR2 YNNKEL (reference sequence). CDR3: CASSQSPGGFAQHF. The CDR3 DNA reads TGTGCCAGCAGCCAATCCCCCGGGGGATTCGCCCAGCATTTT.

The gene calls are TRBV5-4 and TRBJ1-4; D remains unclear. Trimming cost V 4 bases and J 6 bases, with 19 bases left between them. There are 16 residues in the CDR3. Germline CDR1 reads SGHNT; CDR2 reads YYREEE (reference sequence). The CDR3 sequence is CASSPGGGVVDEKLFF. In DNA form, the CDR3 reads TGTGCCAGCAGCCCAGGAGGCGGGGTAGTTGATGAAAAACTGTTTTTT.

The J gene is TRBJ1-4, the V gene TRBV16; TRBD1 matches at 7 bases. The length of the CDR3 is 14 residues. The ends lost 2 bases at V and 11 bases at J; junction bases unmatched: 8. Germline V gives CDR1 KGHSY, CDR2 FQNENV. The DNA for the CDR3 is TGTGCCAGCAGCCAAAACAGGGGCGCGCAGAAACTGTTTTTT. Translation: CASSQNRGAQKLFF.

V gene TRBV30 combines with J gene TRBJ2-7; no clear D. The CDR3 is made up of 12 amino acids. Per the germline V gene, CDR1 is GTSNPN and CDR2 is SVGIG (reference sequence). V lost 2 bases and J 4 bases, leaving 9 bases between the germline ends. DNA of the CDR3: TGTGCCTGGAGTCCCACTACTTACGAGCAGTACTTC. It is translated as CAWSPTTYEQYF.

This clone showed up just once. The rearrangement links TRBV9 to TRBJ2-1; D is unresolved. This CDR3 has 15 residues. V was shortened by 4 bases and J by 4 bases, with 15 bases between the two germline ends. Germline CDR1 is SGDLS and CDR2 is YYNGEE. CDR3 in DNA: TGTGCCAGCAGCCCCCGGTGGGCAGAGTACAATGAGCAGTTCTTC. The encoded protein is CASSPRWAEYNEQFF.

CDR3: CASSPLSGGEDTIYF. In DNA, the CDR3 is TGTGCCAGCTCACCCCTTAGCGGGGGAGAGGACACCATATATTTT. The V call is TRBV18, the J call TRBJ1-3, with D possibly TRBD1 on 5 matching bases. This CDR3 spans 15 amino acids. V lost 3 bases, J lost 8 bases, and 17 bases lay in between. The V gene's germline CDR1 is KGHSH and CDR2 LQKENI.

This clone has a single count. V is TRBV10-2 and J is TRBJ1-1; D not resolved. This CDR3 is built from 14 residues. V was trimmed by 2 bases and J by 1 base, leaving 8 bases between them. CDR1 is WSHSY, CDR2 SAAADI, per germline. The CDR3 DNA is TGCGCCAGCAGTGAGCTGTCATCGAACACTGAAGCTTTCTTT. The encoded protein is CASSELSSNTEAFF.

This chain links TRBV2 with TRBJ1-5; D is perhaps TRBD1 (6 bases). The CDR3 has 15 residues. Trimming removed 5 bases at V and 0 bases at J, with 11 bases between. In germline, CDR1 is SNHLY, CDR2 FYNNEI. The CDR3 region has the DNA TGTGCCAGCAGTTACAGGGAAGGTAGCAATCAGCCCCAGCATTTT. Amino acids: CASSYREGSNQPQHF.

V usage is TRBV11-1 and J usage is TRBJ1-1; the D gene is possibly TRBD1 (5 bases). The V and J ends lost 3 bases and 1 base respectively, with 6 bases between them. Germline V gene data show CDR1 as SGHAT and CDR2 as FQDESV (reference sequence). This CDR3 contains 13 residues. CDR3 sequence: CASSFDRNTEAFF. In DNA, the CDR3 is TGTGCCAGCAGCTTCGACAGGAACACTGAAGCTTTCTTT.